The clone carrying this T cell receptor beta chain was recorded a few times. As yet, its antigen is unknown. TCRdb reanalysed the 5' RACE reads using MiXCR and keeps one entry per CDR3 protein. The table records approximately 230,000 distinct CDR3 sequences, 6.5% of them present only once. The germline V gene encodes CDR1 SEHNR and CDR2 FQNEAQ (reference sequence). CDR3 length: 15 amino acids. V was pared by 5 bases and J by 2 bases, with 8 bases of the junction left unmatched. The data are from a study of identical twins. Study-wide results and limits: An excess of low generation probability was shown by twin-shared out-of-frame alpha sequences.

The same data also contributed to another study, on T cells expressing NK-cell markers. That work contributes: Investigators obtained TCR beta repertoires from sorted CD3+CD56+NKG2C+, CD3+CD56+NKG2C- and CD3+CD56-NKG2C+ T cells. The authors sequenced eight donors, of whom seven were HCMV-seropositive and one was seronegative. Dominance of the CD3+CD56-NKG2C+ fraction by these clonotypes also held in a handful of donors.

The clonotype comes from a woman aged 18-29 years in good health. The chain links TRBV7-9 to TRBJ2-5; 7 nucleotides line up with TRBD1. The sequenced sample was CD8+ T cells sorted from blood. In DNA, the CDR3 is TGTGCCAGCAGCCCCGGGACAGCTACACAAGAGACCCAGTACTTC. This codes for CASSPGTATQETQYF.